A single sample is the source of the 18 T cell receptor beta chains below, sequenced in a study of T-cell reconstitution after alpha-beta-depleted transplantation in children. Unique molecular identifiers were incorporated into the prepared TCRbeta library. TCRdb recomputed calls from the PCR reads with MiXCR, one row per CDR3 protein. The table includes a few hundred thousand distinct CDR3 sequences, over 10% detected once. The starting material was PBMCs, mostly from graft donor cells, obtained 360 days after TCRalphabeta/CD19-depleted stem cell transplant. The receptors were gathered from a male patient aged 5 to 17 who had a stem cell transplant for acute myeloid leukemia, so the T cells may come from the graft donor.

The CDR3 sequence: CSAGQGPYYEQYF. In nucleotides, the CDR3 is TGCAGCGCCGGACAGGGCCCTTACTACGAGCAGTACTTC. This rearrangement joins TRBV29-1 to TRBJ2-7, with 8 bases fitting TRBD1. V lost 7 bases to trimming and J lost 3 bases; unmatched junction nucleotides: 8. CDR3 length: 13 amino acids. CDR1 is SQVTM, CDR2 ANQGSEA, per germline.

This clonotype was counted between two and nine times. The chain links TRBV29-1 to TRBJ2-5; TRBD2 aligns across 8 bases. The CDR3 has 15 residues. With 7 bases clipped from V and 2 bases from J, the junction kept 12 bases outside the gene matches. The germline V gene has CDR1 SQVTM and CDR2 ANQGSEA. CDR3 coding DNA: TGCAGCGCGGGAGGGACGCACGAGTTTCAAGAGACCCAGTACTTC. It is translated as CSAGGTHEFQETQYF. Using reference TRBV29-1 and TRBJ2-5 for the parts outside the CDR3, the full variable domain is SAVISQKPSRDICQRGTSLTIQCQVDSQVTMMFWYRQQPGQSLTLIATANQGSEATYESGFVIDKFPISRPNLTFSTLTVSNMSPEDSSIYLCSAGGTHEFQETQYFGPGTRLLVL.

The V and J genes are TRBV20-1 and TRBJ2-5; tentatively, D is TRBD2 (5 bases). V was pared by 2 bases and J by 3 bases, with 10 bases between. This CDR3 region has 13 residues. Germline loops: CDR1 DFQATT, CDR2 SNEGSKA (reference sequence). The CDR3: CSARQDSKETQYF. Here the CDR3 DNA reads TGCAGTGCTAGACAGGACTCCAAAGAGACCCAGTACTTC.

This chain uses TRBV29-1 with TRBJ1-1; D possibly corresponds to TRBD1 (6 bases). Trimming removed 3 bases from V and 5 bases from J, with 10 bases in between. The CDR3 length is 12 residues. CDR1 and CDR2 (germline): SQVTM, ANQGSEA. The CDR3 nucleotides are TGCAGCGTTGAGACAGGTTATACTGAAGCTTTCTTT. Protein sequence: CSVETGYTEAFF. Supplemented by reference TRBV29-1 and TRBJ1-1, the full variable domain reads SAVISQKPSRDICQRGTSLTIQCQVDSQVTMMFWYRQQPGQSLTLIATANQGSEATYESGFVIDKFPISRPNLTFSTLTVSNMSPEDSSIYLCSVETGYTEAFFGQGTRLTVV.

This clonotype was counted ten times or more. The J gene is TRBJ2-2, the V gene TRBV28; possible D gene TRBD1, 5 bases. The CDR3 consists of 15 residues. Germline V gives CDR1 MDHEN, CDR2 SYDVKM. V was pared by 7 bases and J by 2 bases, with 14 bases between. The CDR3 bases are TGTGCCAGCACCACGGGTGGACACAACACCGGGGAGCTGTTTTTT. Its translation: CASTTGGHNTGELFF.

V gene TRBV7-6 combines with J gene TRBJ2-5, with 11 bases lining up with TRBD2. J lost 4 bases, V lost 1 base, and 2 bases had no gene match. This CDR3 has 15 residues. CDR1 is SGHVS and CDR2 is FNYEAQ in the germline V gene. CDR3 loop: CASSLGLAGSETQYF. The CDR3 bases are TGTGCCAGCAGCTTAGGACTAGCGGGGTCAGAGACCCAGTACTTC. The entire variable domain, with the rest obtained from reference TRBV7-6 and TRBJ2-5, is as follows: GAGVSQSPRYKVTKRGQDVALRCDPISGHVSLYWYRQALGQGPEFLTYFNYEAQQDKSGLPNDRFSAERPEGSISTLTIQRTEQRDSAMYRCASSLGLAGSETQYFGPGTRLLVL.

This clonotype was picked up a small number of times. The gene calls are TRBV20-1 and TRBJ2-7; D ambiguous. V was clipped by 2 bases and J by 1 base, with 9 bases between them. CDR1 is DFQATT, CDR2 SNEGSKA, per germline (reference sequence). CDR3 length: 13 amino acids. CDR3 protein: CSARSTPSYEQYF. In DNA, the CDR3 is TGCAGTGCTAGATCCACTCCGTCCTACGAGCAGTACTTC.

CDR3 in amino acids: CASSLDSPPQFF. The CDR3 nucleotides read TGTGCCAGCAGTTTGGACTCCCCCCCGCAGTTCTTC. The rearrangement uses TRBV12-3 or TRBV12-4 and TRBJ2-1, with D tentatively TRBD2 (5 bases). The V end was cut by 3 bases, the J end by 12 bases, with 12 bases between. The CDR3 has 12 amino acids.

This clonotype was detected a few times. The CDR3 DNA reads as TGTGCCAGCAGCTTGCTCAGTTCCAATCAGCCCCAGCATTTT. Translation: CASSLLSSNQPQHF. The chain uses TRBV5-4 and TRBJ1-5; D gene unclear. The CDR3 runs to 14 residues. V was pared by 1 base and J by 3 bases, with 8 bases between. In germline, CDR1 is SGHNT, CDR2 YYREEE (reference sequence).

In this sample, this clonotype turned up a few times. The J gene is TRBJ2-7, the V gene TRBV7-6, with 10 bases that match TRBD2. With 1 base clipped from V and 4 bases from J, the junction kept 16 bases outside the gene matches. The CDR3 contains 19 residues. In germline, CDR1 is SGHVS, CDR2 FNYEAQ. The CDR3 reads CASSLEARTSGANWYEQYF. CDR3 DNA sequence: TGTGCCAGCAGCTTAGAGGCCCGGACTAGCGGAGCAAATTGGTACGAGCAGTACTTC.

This chain connects TRBV4-3 to TRBJ1-6, with D tentatively TRBD1 (6 bases). Trimming removed 4 bases from V and 6 bases from J, with 13 bases in between. The CDR3 is 15 residues long. CDR1 LGHNA and CDR2 YSLEER come from the germline V gene. The CDR3 bases are TGCGCCAGCAGCCCCTCAGGGGCTGTTAATTCACCCCTCCACTTT. Residues: CASSPSGAVNSPLHF.

This CDR3 is CSASSGTSGRVDEQYF. CDR3 DNA: TGCAGTGCCTCATCAGGGACTAGCGGGAGGGTCGACGAGCAGTACTTC. J is TRBJ2-7 and V is TRBV20-1; 16 positions match TRBD2. CDR3 length: 16 amino acids. V shed 6 bases and J 5 bases; nucleotides not matched to a gene: 10. CDR1 and CDR2 from the germline V gene are DFQATT and SNEGSKA (reference sequence).

The rearrangement links TRBV5-1 to TRBJ1-4, with D perhaps matching TRBD1 (6 bases). Looked up from germline, CDR1 is SGHRS and CDR2 is YFSETQ. V was shortened by 0 bases and J by 8 bases, with 8 bases between the two germline ends. This CDR3 is 13 amino acids long. The chain's CDR3 is CASSLGTDEKLFF. The CDR3 nucleotides are TGCGCCAGCAGCTTGGGGACAGACGAAAAACTGTTTTTT.

CDR3 amino acids: CASKLSSYHPIRYNEQFF. DNA of the CDR3: TGTGCCAGCAAATTATCCTCATACCACCCGATTCGTTACAATGAGCAGTTCTTC. The gene calls are TRBV11-1 and TRBJ2-1; no clear D. Trimming left V 7 bases short and J 4 bases short, with 26 bases between. Germline V gives CDR1 SGHAT, CDR2 FQDESV (reference sequence). CDR3 length equals 18 residues.

This clonotype was seen more than once but under ten times. This sequence joins TRBV20-1 and TRBJ2-6, with a possible D match to TRBD2 (6 bases). Germline assignment: CDR1 DFQATT and CDR2 SNEGSKA (reference sequence). This CDR3 has 15 residues. V lost 1 base to trimming and J lost 3 bases, with 10 bases between them. The CDR3 loop reads CSARVGGVGANVLTF. CDR3 nucleotides: TGCAGTGCTAGAGTCGGCGGGGTTGGGGCCAACGTCCTGACTTTC.

V usage is TRBV6-5 and J usage is TRBJ2-1; no reliable D call. The CDR3 covers 16 residues. Germline CDR1 is MNHEY and CDR2 is SVGAGI. Trimming left V 0 bases short and J 8 bases short, with 17 bases between. The CDR3 here is CASSYSETPPWDEQFF. The CDR3 nucleotides read TGTGCCAGCAGTTACTCTGAGACTCCGCCTTGGGATGAGCAGTTCTTC.

This clonotype was counted ten times or more. The V and J genes are TRBV7-9 and TRBJ2-7, with D possibly being TRBD1 (5 bases). V lost 5 bases and J lost 2, with 16 bases in between. The CDR3 sequence is 15 residues long. CDR1 is SEHNR and CDR2 is FQNEAQ in the germline V gene (reference sequence). CDR3 DNA: TGTGCCAGCAGCACTTACCAGGGCGATACCTACGAGCAGTACTTC. Encoded protein: CASSTYQGDTYEQYF.

V gene TRBV19 combines with J gene TRBJ2-1, with a weak D call TRBD2 (6 bases). Trimming cost V 3 bases and J 3 bases, with 12 bases left between them. Germline CDR1 reads LNHDA; CDR2 reads SQIVND (reference sequence). CDR3 length equals 15 residues. DNA of the CDR3: TGTGCCAGTAGTATGGATAGCGGTCACTACAATGAGCAGTTCTTC. Translated: CASSMDSGHYNEQFF. The full variable domain, rest sourced from reference TRBV19 and TRBJ2-1, is DGGITQSPKYLFRKEGQNVTLSCEQNLNHDAMYWYRQDPGQGLRLIYYSQIVNDFQKGDIAEGYSVSREKKESFPLTVTSAQKNPTAFYLCASSMDSGHYNEQFFGPGTRLTVL.